This T cell receptor beta chain came from a study of T cell changes during pregnancy in multiple sclerosis. Profiled with immunoSEQ multiplex PCR; TCRdb holds only in-frame clones, not every one. The data contain 44,000 or so clones, around 89% of them singletons. CDR3 length: 15 residues. CDR1 SGDLS and CDR2 YYNGEE come from the germline V gene. V lost 0 bases and J lost 7; bases outside the gene matches: 5. The V gene is TRBV9, the J gene TRBJ2-2; TRBD1 matches at 8 bases. Sequenced material: CD8+ T cells from peripheral blood mononuclear cells, taken after pregnancy. This TCR derives from a female donor in good health, enrolled as a control in a pregnancy study. The CDR3 region is CASSVGQGADGELFF. The CDR3 nucleotides read TGTGCCAGCAGCGTAGGGCAGGGGGCGGACGGGGAGCTGTTTTTT.